The sequence of this T cell receptor beta chain was determined in a study of blood T cell repertoires in COVID-19. The overall study: Whether acute or convalescent, the COVID-19 samples came from the United States, Italy and Spain. PBMCs, B-cell-depleted T cells, or T cells provided the cDNA or gDNA that made up the material.

Original methodology: Estimated nucleated cell counts came from reference gene primer amplification. The table came from immunoSEQ multiplex PCR; TCRdb's copy has only in-frame clones and leaves some out. V, J and clone size derive from that table, while D and trimming were established from the DNA sequence. The repertoire has about 200,000 clones, around four fifths of them found once; the top ten carry less than 20%. The CDR3 spans 16 residues. V was pared by 5 bases and J by 0 bases, with 14 bases between. CDR1 is SGHAT, CDR2 FQNNGV, per germline. What was sequenced was peripheral blood. The chain has TRBV11-2 and TRBJ2-4; D unresolved. The TCR comes from a human donor in a cohort sampled during active COVID-19. CDR3 nucleotides: TGTGCCAGCAGCCCTCAGGCTGTAGTAGCCAAAAACATTCAGTACTTC. As protein: CASSPQAVVAKNIQYF.